These 5 T cell receptor beta chains share one sample of origin, sequenced in a study of neurological immune-mediated disorders. TCRdb processed the 5' RACE reads anew with MiXCR; each CDR3 protein has one entry. This sample carries tens of thousands of distinct CDR3 sequences, 2.5% to 3% of them seen once, and the ten largest clones take 1.1%. Sequencing was done on a sample of PBMCs. These receptor sequences come from a woman aged 25 to 39 with multiple sclerosis.

This clonotype showed up many times. V is TRBV12-5 and J is TRBJ2-7; D perhaps matches TRBD1 (6 bases). There are 15 residues in the CDR3. Deletions cut 6 bases from V and 0 bases from J, with 15 bases between. Germline CDR1 reads LGHNT; CDR2 reads FRNRAP. CDR3 sequence (DNA): TGTGCTAGTGGCGGACAGTTTAGGGCCTCCTACGAGCAGTACTTC. It encodes CASGGQFRASYEQYF.

This clonotype was detected ten times or more. The chain joins TRBV7-2 to TRBJ2-7; no clear D. The CDR3 has 13 residues. V lost 1 base and J lost 6, with 10 bases in between. Germline lookup yields CDR1 SGHTA and CDR2 FQGNSA. CDR3 in amino acids: CASSLEGSSEQYF. The CDR3, as DNA: TGTGCCAGCAGCTTAGAGGGCAGCTCCGAGCAGTACTTC.

Many counts were recorded for this clonotype. The V call is TRBV5-5, the J call TRBJ2-1, with 11 nucleotides matching TRBD1. The CDR3 covers 17 residues. Trimming took 4 bases from V and 0 from J; bases not matched to a gene: 6. From germline, CDR1 is SGHKS and CDR2 YYEKEE (reference sequence). For the CDR3, the DNA is TGTGCCAGCAGCAGGGACAGGGGGAGAAGCTCCTACAATGAGCAGTTCTTC. Its protein is CASSRDRGRSSYNEQFF.

This clonotype was detected ten times or more. The chain carries TRBV20-1 and TRBJ2-1; D might be TRBD2 (5 bases). Germline values: CDR1 DFQATT, CDR2 SNEGSKA (reference sequence). The CDR3 covers 14 residues. V was cut by 1 base and J by 2 bases, with 9 bases left in between. The CDR3, as DNA: TGCAGTGCTAGAGCGGGGTCCCCCTACAATGAGCAGTTCTTC. This codes for CSARAGSPYNEQFF.

This clonotype was recorded many times. The chain uses TRBV20-1 and TRBJ2-2; possibly TRBD2 for D (6 bases). Germline lookup yields CDR1 DFQATT and CDR2 SNEGSKA (reference sequence). The CDR3 totals 14 residues. V lost 1 base, J lost 1 base, and 7 bases lay in between. The CDR3 DNA is TGCAGTGCTAGAGGGCGGGGGAACACCGGGGAGCTGTTTTTT. Translation gives CSARGRGNTGELFF.